This TCR beta chain was sequenced in a study of blood T cell repertoires in COVID-19 (dated by TCRdb to the early 2020s). About the full investigation: Samples covering the acute and convalescent phases of COVID-19 were provided by collaborators in the United States, Italy and Spain. The material from the prospective study consisted of cDNA or gDNA derived from T cells, B-cell-depleted T cells, or PBMCs. Subjects who had been exposed to COVID-19, were actively infected with it, or had recovered from it provided the deeply sampled blood TCRbeta repertoires that made up the dataset. The repertoires were made available in a free public database intended to serve as a resource for research on the immune response to SARS-CoV-2. The samples were drawn from two sources: the first 160 participants of the ongoing ImmuneRACE study, and over 1,000 subjects contributed by 6 global collaborators. Nearly every sample came with metadata listing a de-identified subject ID, COVID-19 status, age in years and sex. Where HLA class I and class II types were available, the types were taken from metadata supplied by the sample provider, not from assay-based typing. General findings and caveats noted by the study authors: The amount of clinical and demographic metadata varied by source and participant and was provided uncurated.

The immunoSEQ Assay, a bias-controlled multiplex PCR, was used to amplify TCRbeta CDR3 regions from genomic DNA. The paper's data handling went like this. The number of nucleated cells in each sample was estimated from the amplification of reference gene primers within the assay. To quantify the absolute abundance of each unique TCRbeta CDR3 rearrangement, sequence reads were collapsed and filtered. For each sample, productive Simpson clonality was calculated as the square root of Simpson's diversity index across productive rearrangements. The table comes from immuneACCESS by way of TCRdb, which keeps in-frame sequences with V and J called. Part of the clones is missing from these tables; in studies checked, under half for an unresolved V gene and the rest for unknown reasons. D and trimming come from the DNA, and the V and J calls and clone size come from that table. The sample profile shows roughly 120,000 clones; approximately 84% of them were found once. 1.5% to 2% of the sample belongs to the ten largest clones.

This clone was picked up a small number of times. Its antigen target is currently unknown. No much larger clone exists at a distance of one base, and base qualities are not known. The CDR1 and CDR2 encoded by the germline V gene (reference sequence) are SGHNT and YYREEE. Relative to germline, V is missing 2 bases and J is missing 5 bases, with 5 bases of the junction outside any gene match. The CDR3 holds 14 amino acids from the cysteine to the phenylalanine. The kept DNA is CDR3 alone, 42 bases in frame from the first base. The collaborating institutions used their own protocols to collect whole blood in K2EDTA tubes. For TCRbeta analysis, collaborators shipped samples in one of three forms: frozen whole blood, isolated PBMCs, or DNA extracted from either of those sample types.

This chain is built from TRBV5-4 and TRBJ2-5; 8 bases in between match TRBD1. The sample was peripheral blood. The clonotype comes from a man between 65 and 85 years old with acute or convalescent COVID-19. The nucleotides read TGTGCCAGCAGCTTTCAGGGGGCGAGGGAGACCCAGTACTTC. It translates to CASSFQGARETQYF.